The clone carrying this TCR beta chain was counted a few times. The data are from a study of regulatory T cells in long-lasting Graves disease. As for time point: newly diagnosed GD, antithyroid drugs for less than 3 months. Scientists built the TCR library using RNA that was extracted from PBMCs. CDR1 is SGDLS, CDR2 YYNGEE, per germline. The CDR3 loop spans 14 amino acids. With 2 bases clipped from V and 6 bases from J, the junction kept 4 bases outside the gene matches. Arm-PCR of CDR3 regions and iRepertoire HTBI primers were used to build TCR beta libraries. TCRdb used MiXCR to reprocess the multiplex PCR reads, holding one entry per CDR3 protein. The sample has over 350,000 distinct CDR3 sequences; approximately 15% are singletons. This sample also belongs to another study, concerning T cells in Graves' hyperthyroidism and ophthalmopathy.

The clonotype comes from a woman aged 40 to 50 with Graves disease. The chain links TRBV9 to TRBJ2-2; TRBD1 matches at 7 bases. The sequencing used peripheral blood mononuclear cells (PBMCs), collected at new diagnosis, from a patient treated with antithyroid drugs. This chain's CDR3 is CASSVQTGPGELFF. CDR3 nucleotide sequence: TGTGCCAGCAGCGTGCAGACAGGGCCCGGGGAGCTGTTTTTT.